The 21 T cell receptor beta chains given below trace back to one sample, sequenced in a study of blood T cells in healthy people across ages. Next came a second PCR, run for roughly 6 to 11 cycles, which used a sample-barcoded 5' primer along with a J-beta primer mix. From the 5' RACE reads, TCRdb called clonotypes with MiXCR, one entry per CDR3 protein. The repertoire includes approximately 1.5 million distinct CDR3 sequences, approximately 42% of them detected once, and about 4% sits in the top ten. The sequencing sample was made of blood. These receptors originate from a woman under 30 in good health.

This clonotype was seen only once. The rearrangement uses TRBV4-3 and TRBJ2-1, with a tentative D call TRBD2 (5 bases). CDR1 is LGHNA and CDR2 is YSLEER in the germline V gene. The CDR3 runs 14 residues. Trimming shortened V by 3 bases and J by 2 bases, and 8 bases separated the two germline ends. The CDR3 DNA reads as TGCGCCAGCAGCCAGGACTGGGCCTACAATGAGCAGTTCTTC. Its protein product is CASSQDWAYNEQFF.

The rearrangement links TRBV28 to TRBJ2-1; tentative D call: TRBD2 (6 bases). The CDR3 spans 11 residues. Per the germline V gene, CDR1 is MDHEN and CDR2 is SYDVKM. V was pared by 5 bases and J by 13 bases, with 12 bases between. The CDR3 is CASSMLANQFF. In nucleotides, the CDR3 is TGTGCCAGCAGTATGCTAGCGAATCAGTTCTTC.

This rearrangement joins TRBV7-2 to TRBJ2-1, with D possibly matching TRBD2 (6 bases). The CDR3 extends over 16 amino acids. Germline-derived CDR1 and CDR2 are SGHTA and FQGNSA. Trimming stripped 3 bases from V and 0 bases from J, with 12 bases between. This chain's CDR3 is CASSFGLSSSYNEQFF. In DNA, the CDR3 is TGTGCCAGCAGCTTTGGACTATCCAGCTCCTACAATGAGCAGTTCTTC.

This chain uses TRBV18 with TRBJ2-7; D is possibly TRBD1 or TRBD2 (6 bases each). Per germline, CDR1 KGHSH and CDR2 LQKENI. This CDR3 is 15 amino acids long. V was trimmed by 3 bases and J by 2 bases, leaving 14 bases between them. The CDR3 DNA reads as TGTGCCAGCTCACCGTACGAGGGGGGACCCTACGAGCAGTACTTC. It encodes CASSPYEGGPYEQYF.

This clonotype has just one count. The junction departs from germline at one end; a sequencing error may be responsible. The CDR3 DNA is TGTGCCGGCAGTGTGACCGTAACGTATGGCTACACCTTC. The encoded protein is CAGSVTVTYGYTF. The J gene is TRBJ1-2, the V gene TRBV25-1; D is ambiguous. This CDR3 spans 13 amino acids. In germline, CDR1 is MGHDK, CDR2 SYGVNS.

The chain uses TRBV4-2 and TRBJ2-4; TRBD2 agrees at 9 bases. The J call may be mistaken, given a closer DNA end match to TRBJ2-5. Germline CDR1 LGHNA, CDR2 YNFKEQ. This CDR3 is 16 amino acids long. The CDR3 region has the DNA TGTGCCAGCAGCTCCCGACTAGCGGAGCCCCAAGAGACCCAGTACTTC. It translates to CASSSRLAEPQETQYF.

A few counts support this clonotype. This sequence joins TRBV29-1 and TRBJ2-4, with a tentative D call TRBD1 (6 bases). Germline assignment: CDR1 SQVTM and CDR2 ANQGSEA. V lost 1 base and J 6 bases, leaving 7 bases between the germline ends. The CDR3 extends over 12 amino acids. The CDR3 nucleotides read TGCAGCGTTGAAGGGACAGCAAACATTCAGTACTTC. Protein product: CSVEGTANIQYF.

The DNA of the CDR3 is TGTGCCACCAGCAGAGCTGCCAGCGGCTCCTACGAGCAGTACTTC. Its protein product is CATSRAASGSYEQYF. The rearrangement links TRBV15 to TRBJ2-7; perhaps TRBD2 as D (5 bases). This CDR3 comprises 15 residues. Germline CDR1 LNHNV, CDR2 YYDKDF (reference sequence). V was pared by 1 base and J by 0 bases, with 10 bases between.

This clonotype was observed many times. The genes are TRBV12-3 or TRBV12-4 and TRBJ2-7; D is perhaps TRBD1 (6 bases). CDR3 length: 13 amino acids. V lost 3 bases, J lost 4 bases, and 10 bases lay in between. The CDR3 loop reads CASSFSGQYEQYF. The CDR3 DNA reads TGTGCCAGCAGTTTCAGCGGACAGTACGAGCAGTACTTC.

The chain combines TRBV2 with TRBJ1-2; D uncertain. Trimming took off 4 bases at V and 9 bases at J, with 12 bases between the two ends. This CDR3 has 12 residues. CDR1 and CDR2 (germline): SNHLY, FYNNEI. CDR3 sequence: CASSGELKSYTF. The CDR3 DNA sequence: TGTGCCAGCAGTGGGGAGTTAAAAAGCTACACCTTC.

The chain combines TRBV20-1 with TRBJ1-4; D is perhaps TRBD1 (5 bases). The V and J ends lost 4 bases and 7 bases respectively, with 13 bases between them. CDR3 length: 13 amino acids. Germline assignment: CDR1 DFQATT and CDR2 SNEGSKA (reference sequence). CDR3 nucleotide sequence: TGCAGTGCTATCCGTCTCAGGGCTGAAAAACTGTTTTTT. It translates to CSAIRLRAEKLFF.

The CDR3 region has the DNA TGTGCCAGCAGTGAATCCCGACAGGGACGGCTGACGTGGGCTTTCTTT. It translates to CASSESRQGRLTWAFF. The chain links TRBV6-1 to TRBJ1-1; TRBD1 agrees at 7 bases. This CDR3 comprises 16 residues. V shed 2 bases, J shed 11 bases, and the junction held 17 bases outside the gene matches. In germline, CDR1 is MNHNS, CDR2 SASEGT.

This clonotype was counted only a few times. The chain links TRBV12-5 to TRBJ2-3; D gene ambiguous. CDR1 and CDR2 (germline): LGHNT, FRNRAP. Trimming left V 3 bases short and J 5 bases short, with 6 bases between. The CDR3 length is 12 residues. CDR3 DNA: TGTGCTAGTGGTTTATCGGGAGATACGCAGTATTTT. This codes for CASGLSGDTQYF.

The chain combines TRBV19 with TRBJ2-3; D possibly corresponds to TRBD2 (6 bases). Between the trimmed V and J ends, which lost 4 bases and 4 bases, there was a span of 12 bases. The CDR3 consists of 14 residues. Germline-derived CDR1 and CDR2 are LNHDA and SQIVND (reference sequence). CDR3 in DNA: TGTGCCAGTAGTACGGGACTGGTGCCAGATACGCAGTATTTT. Its translation is CASSTGLVPDTQYF.

There are many counts of this clonotype. J is TRBJ2-6 and V is TRBV20-1, with D unclear. The CDR3 contains 17 residues. Trimming took off 3 bases at V and 0 bases at J, with 15 bases between the two ends. In germline, CDR1 is DFQATT, CDR2 SNEGSKA (reference sequence). The CDR3 region has the DNA TGCAGTGCTAGCGGTCTTGGGGTGAACTCTGGGGCCAACGTCCTGACTTTC. It codes for CSASGLGVNSGANVLTF.

The V gene is TRBV7-6, the J gene TRBJ1-6, with a tentative D call TRBD1 (5 bases). Trimming took off 1 base at V and 5 bases at J, with 12 bases between the two ends. The CDR3 loop spans 16 amino acids. Germline-derived CDR1 and CDR2 are SGHVS and FNYEAQ. The CDR3 protein is CASSLGRQPHNSPLHF. The DNA of the CDR3 is TGTGCCAGCAGCTTAGGACGACAGCCTCATAATTCACCCCTCCACTTT.

This clonotype occurred a few times. The J gene is TRBJ2-5, the V gene TRBV21-1; TRBD2 was called by the table and not checked on the DNA. TRBV21-1 corresponds to a pseudogene. The CDR3 spans 19 residues. Written as DNA, the CDR3 is TGTGCCAGCAGCATTCACAGACTGGCTTCTAGCGGGAGGAGAACGACCCAGTACTTC. Translated, it gives CASSIHRLASSGRRTTQYF.

In this sample, this clonotype turned up a few times. The J gene is TRBJ2-1, the V gene TRBV20-1, with D possibly TRBD2 on 6 matching bases. The germline V gene encodes CDR1 DFQATT and CDR2 SNEGSKA (reference sequence). Trimming removed 0 bases at V and 0 bases at J, with 12 bases between. The CDR3 runs to 16 residues. The CDR3 loop is CSARDIRRGSYNEQFF. As DNA, the CDR3 is TGCAGTGCTAGAGATATTAGGCGGGGCTCCTACAATGAGCAGTTCTTC.

This rearrangement joins TRBV4-1 to TRBJ2-3; tentatively, D is TRBD1 (6 bases). The CDR3 runs to 15 residues. CDR1 is MGHRA and CDR2 is YSYEKL in the germline V gene. V was pared by 1 base and J by 6 bases, with 14 bases between. CDR3 sequence (DNA): TGCGCCAGCAGCCAAGTAGGGACATCGGGGGATACGCAGTATTTT. Translating it yields CASSQVGTSGDTQYF.

The table lists this clonotype with many counts. This chain uses TRBV4-2 with TRBJ2-5; D is unresolved. V lost 0 bases and J 4 bases, leaving 12 bases between the germline ends. Per the germline V gene, CDR1 is LGHNA and CDR2 is YNFKEQ. This CDR3 region has 15 residues. DNA of the CDR3: TGTGCCAGCAGCCAAGAGCCGACCGCCCTAGAGACCCAGTACTTC. Translated, it gives CASSQEPTALETQYF.

The gene calls are TRBV20-1 and TRBJ2-7, with TRBD2 identical over 11 bases. CDR3 size: 18 residues. Looked up from germline, CDR1 is DFQATT and CDR2 is SNEGSKA (reference sequence). Losses at the gene ends were 6 bases for V and 5 bases for J; bases not matched to a gene: 21. The CDR3 nucleotides read TGCAGTGCCAGACCGGCGGGGACTAGCGGTGCCCCGGTCCACGAGCAGTACTTC. It specifies CSARPAGTSGAPVHEQYF.